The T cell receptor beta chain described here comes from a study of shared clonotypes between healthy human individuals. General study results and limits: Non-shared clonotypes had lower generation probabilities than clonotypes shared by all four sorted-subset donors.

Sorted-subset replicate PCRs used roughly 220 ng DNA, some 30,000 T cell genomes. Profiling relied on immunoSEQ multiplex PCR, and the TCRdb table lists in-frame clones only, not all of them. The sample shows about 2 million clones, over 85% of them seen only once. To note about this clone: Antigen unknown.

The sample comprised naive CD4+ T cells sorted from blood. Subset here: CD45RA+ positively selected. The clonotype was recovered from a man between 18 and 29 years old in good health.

Written as DNA, the CDR3 is TGCGCCAGCAGCTTCGGACTAGCGGGCCCCCAAGAGACCCAGTACTTC. Amino acid sequence: CASSFGLAGPQETQYF. The chain is built from TRBV5-1 and TRBJ2-5; the match to TRBD2 covers 11 bases. V lost 2 bases to trimming and J lost 1 base; unmatched junction nucleotides: 4. Germline V CDR1 and CDR2: SGHRS, YFSETQ. The CDR3 has 16 amino acids.